This T cell receptor beta chain was found in a study of long-term antiretroviral therapy in people with HIV. Researchers ran immunoSEQ v3.0 at survey level. Only in-frame clones appear in the TCRdb table, and some are missing; sequencing was by immunoSEQ multiplex PCR. The data contain 15,000 or so clones, about 82% of them singletons. The CDR3 is 14 residues long. Trimming removed 6 bases at V and 0 bases at J, with 11 bases between. Per germline, CDR1 SQVTM and CDR2 ANQGSEA. The source of this sequence is a woman in her thirties or forties with HIV. The starting material was unsorted PBMCs, obtained 1.8 years before starting antiretroviral therapy. The J gene is TRBJ2-2, the V gene TRBV29-1, with D possibly TRBD1 on 5 matching bases. The CDR3 nucleotides are TGCAGCGTGGGAAAGGACACGAACACCGGGGAGCTGTTTTTT. Encoded protein: CSVGKDTNTGELFF.